These T cell receptor beta chains were read from a single sample in a study of blood T cells in healthy people across ages. TCRdb reprocessed the 5' RACE reads via MiXCR and lists one record per CDR3 protein. The sample lists more than 650,000 distinct CDR3 sequences, around 25% seen once, with 3% in the top ten. A further study also used this sample, focusing on T cells of mothers and their children.

The sample taken for sequencing was blood. The source of these receptors is a boy under 18 in good health. The conserved cysteine and the conserved F or W are not part of the CDR3 here.

cdr3_aa	j_call	v_call
ASSLRRGWGANVLT	TRBJ2-6	TRBV7-3
ATSEQGGNSPLH	TRBJ1-6	TRBV2
ASSEALTEETQY	TRBJ2-5	TRBV6-1
SVAIAYAYEQY	-	TRBV29-1
ASSVLAGGHVTDTQY	TRBJ2-3	TRBV9
ASSPRSERGGHGELF	TRBJ2-2	TRBV4-2
ASSQLDRGVNSPLH	TRBJ1-6	TRBV14
ASSLQANLAKNIQY	TRBJ2-4	TRBV12-3/TRBV12-4
ASITDGNTEAF	TRBJ1-1	TRBV5-1
ASSSRPSGVSNEQF	TRBJ2-1	TRBV7-9
SADREMYEQY	TRBJ2-7	TRBV20-1
ASSHVVSYGYT	TRBJ1-2	TRBV14
ASSGTGELDEKLF	TRBJ1-4	TRBV2